This is a list of T cell receptor beta chains from one sample in a study of T cell responses to AZD1222 COVID-19 vaccine. Clones were sequenced by immunoSEQ multiplex PCR, and TCRdb holds only the in-frame ones, with some missing. The data show 150,000 or so clones, nearly 90% seen once. The source was peripheral blood, collected on day 0 of AZD1222 vaccination. These receptors came from an adult in good health. CDR3s include the opening cysteine and the closing phenylalanine or tryptophan. The order of the fields is V gene, J gene, clone size, D gene, CDR3 DNA, CDR3 protein. D genes are given only for firm matches. Only part of the rows carry a size: once, few, many, or a class if the clone is expanded.

>TRBV7-9|TRBJ2-7|-|-
TGTGCCAGCACGCCGGTGAGCTCCTACGAGCAGTACTTC
CASTPVSSYEQYF
>TRBV7-2|TRBJ1-5|-|TRBD1
TGTGCCAGCAGCTCACAGGGGTGGGCCGTCAGCAATCAGCCCCAGCATTTT
CASSSQGWAVSNQPQHF
>TRBV7-2|TRBJ2-6|-|-
TGTGCCAGCAGCACGGGGCCGGACCCTGGGGCCAACGTCCTGACTTTC
CASSTGPDPGANVLTF
>TRBV5-1|TRBJ2-5|once|TRBD1
TGCGCCAGCAGCCACCGGGGACAGGGTATCCAAGAGACCCAGTACTTC
CASSHRGQGIQETQYF
>TRBV6-6|TRBJ1-4|-|-
TGTGCCAGCAGTTACCTGTACAATGAAAAACTGTTTTTT
CASSYLYNEKLFF
>TRBV27|TRBJ2-2|-|TRBD2
TGTGCCAGCAGGGGGCGGGAGCCCACCGGGGAGCTGTTTTTT
CASRGREPTGELFF
>TRBV7-2|TRBJ2-5|once|-
TGTGCCAGCAGCTTAGCTTGGACTGGAGAGACCCAGTACTTC
CASSLAWTGETQYF
>TRBV2|TRBJ1-2|-|-
TGTGCCAGCAGCCCGTTTTTGTCGGGGACAAGCGGCTACACCTTC
CASSPFLSGTSGYTF
>TRBV4-3|TRBJ1-2|-|TRBD1
TGCGCCAGCAGCCAAGATGCAGGGGGCCGCTATGGCTACACCTTC
CASSQDAGGRYGYTF
>TRBV13|TRBJ2-1|-|TRBD2
TGTGCCAGCAGCTTAGAGCAGGGGCGAGCGGGAGGGCCCGAGAGCGATGAGCAGTTCTTC
CASSLEQGRAGGPESDEQFF
>TRBV28|TRBJ1-5|-|-
TGTGCCAGCAGAACCGGGGGCATAGCACAACCCCCCCAGCATTTT
CASRTGGIAQPPQHF
>TRBV27|TRBJ1-5|-|TRBD1
TGTGCCAGCAGCCTTAACAGGGGAAGCAATCAGCCCCAGCATTTT
CASSLNRGSNQPQHF
>TRBV7-9|TRBJ1-1|few|-
TGTGCCAGCAGCTTACTTCAGGGCTCTAAGAACACTGAAGCTTTCTTT
CASSLLQGSKNTEAFF
>TRBV5-1|TRBJ1-3|-|TRBD1
TGCGCCAGCAGCCCAGGGGGGTCTGGAAACACCATATATTTT
CASSPGGSGNTIYF
>TRBV10-1|TRBJ2-1|-|-
TGCGCCAGCAGTGAGTCGTGGACAATCAATGAGCAGTTCTTC
CASSESWTINEQFF
>TRBV18|TRBJ2-5|-|TRBD1
TGTGCCAGCTCACCGCGGGACAGGGTTAAAGAGACCCAGTACTTC
CASSPRDRVKETQYF
>TRBV11-2|TRBJ2-4|-|-
TGTGCCAGCAGCTTCCAGGGTCAACACATTCAGTACTTC
CASSFQGQHIQYF
>TRBV4-1|TRBJ1-2|-|-
TGCGCCAGCAGCCGGGAACTCTCCGGGTATGGCTACACCTTC
CASSRELSGYGYTF
>TRBV5-6|TRBJ2-1|-|TRBD2
TGTGCCAGCAGCTTGATCGCGGGAGGCCACCGATACAATGAGCAGTTCTTC
CASSLIAGGHRYNEQFF
>TRBV10-2|TRBJ1-1|-|-
TGCGCCAGCATTTACGGACAAGGGAACACTGAAGCTTTCTTT
CASIYGQGNTEAFF
>TRBV12-3/TRBV12-4|TRBJ1-1|-|-
TGTGCCAGCAGTTTAGCGTACACTGAAGCTTTCTTT
CASSLAYTEAFF
>TRBV19|TRBJ1-1|-|-
TGTGCCAGTACCCACAGGCCCCGGACAATGAACACTGAAGCTTTCTTT
CASTHRPRTMNTEAFF
>TRBV7-7|TRBJ2-2|-|-
TGTGCCAGCAGCTCCATTCGGGGGAACACCGGGGAGCTGTTTTTT
CASSSIRGNTGELFF
>TRBV5-5|TRBJ1-3|-|-
TGTGCCAGCAGCTTGAACTCCGGCATATATTTT
CASSLNSGIYF
>TRBV30|TRBJ2-1|-|-
TGTGCCTGGAGTGCACCTGCGTCGAGCTCCTACAATGAGCAGTTCTTC
CAWSAPASSSYNEQFF
>TRBV3-1/TRBV3-2|TRBJ1-2|-|-
TGTGCCAGCAACGACAACCAGGGAAGGTATGGCTACACCTTC
CASNDNQGRYGYTF
>TRBV27|TRBJ2-7|-|TRBD1
TGTGCCAGCAGTCCCAAATACTCTCGACAGGGTGTCTACGAGCAGTACTTC
CASSPKYSRQGVYEQYF
>TRBV7-2|TRBJ2-3|-|-
TGTGCCAGCAGCCGGACGGATGCGTGGGGTACGCAGTATTTT
CASSRTDAWGTQYF
>TRBV11-2|TRBJ1-1|-|-
TGTGCCAGCGGACCAGGGGACTACAAAAGCACTGAAGCTTTCTTT
CASGPGDYKSTEAFF